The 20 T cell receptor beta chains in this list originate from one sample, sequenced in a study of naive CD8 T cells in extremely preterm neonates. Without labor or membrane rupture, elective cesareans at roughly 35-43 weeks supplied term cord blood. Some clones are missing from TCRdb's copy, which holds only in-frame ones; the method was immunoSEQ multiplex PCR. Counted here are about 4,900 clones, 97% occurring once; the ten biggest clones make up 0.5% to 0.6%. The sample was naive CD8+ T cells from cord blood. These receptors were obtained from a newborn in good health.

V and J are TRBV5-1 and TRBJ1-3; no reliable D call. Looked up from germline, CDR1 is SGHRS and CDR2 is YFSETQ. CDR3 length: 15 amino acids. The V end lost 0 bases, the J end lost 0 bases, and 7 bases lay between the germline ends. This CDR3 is CASSLDSFSGNTIYF. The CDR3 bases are TGCGCCAGCAGCTTGGACAGTTTCTCTGGAAACACCATATATTTT.

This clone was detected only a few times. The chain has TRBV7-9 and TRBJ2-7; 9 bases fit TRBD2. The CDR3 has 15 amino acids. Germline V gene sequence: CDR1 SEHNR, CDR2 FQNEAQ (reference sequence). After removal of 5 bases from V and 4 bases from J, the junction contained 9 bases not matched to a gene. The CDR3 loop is CASSPRGAGGYEQYF. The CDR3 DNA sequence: TGTGCCAGCAGCCCCCGAGGAGCGGGAGGTTACGAGCAGTACTTC. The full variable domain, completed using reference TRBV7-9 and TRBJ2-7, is DTGVSQNPRHKITKRGQNVTFRCDPISEHNRLYWYRQTLGQGPEFLTYFQNEAQLEKSRLLSDRFSAERPKGSFSTLEIQRTEQGDSAMYLCASSPRGAGGYEQYFGPGTRLTVT.

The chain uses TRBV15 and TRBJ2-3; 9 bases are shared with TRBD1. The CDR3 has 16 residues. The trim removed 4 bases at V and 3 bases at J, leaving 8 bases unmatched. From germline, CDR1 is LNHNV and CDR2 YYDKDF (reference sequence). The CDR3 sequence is CATSIPTGGTTDTQYF. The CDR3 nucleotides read TGTGCCACCAGCATCCCTACAGGGGGCACGACAGATACGCAGTATTTT.

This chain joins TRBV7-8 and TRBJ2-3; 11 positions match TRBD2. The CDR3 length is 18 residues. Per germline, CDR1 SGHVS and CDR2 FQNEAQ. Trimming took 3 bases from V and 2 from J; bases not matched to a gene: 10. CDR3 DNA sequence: TGTGCCAGCAGCTTGCATTTAGGACTAGCGGGCGACACAGATACGCAGTATTTT. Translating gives CASSLHLGLAGDTDTQYF.

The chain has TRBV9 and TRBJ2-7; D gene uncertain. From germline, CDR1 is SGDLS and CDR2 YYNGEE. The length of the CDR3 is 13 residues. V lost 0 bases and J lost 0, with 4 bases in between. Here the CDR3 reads CASSVDNSYEQYF. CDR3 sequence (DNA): TGTGCCAGCAGCGTAGACAACTCCTACGAGCAGTACTTC.

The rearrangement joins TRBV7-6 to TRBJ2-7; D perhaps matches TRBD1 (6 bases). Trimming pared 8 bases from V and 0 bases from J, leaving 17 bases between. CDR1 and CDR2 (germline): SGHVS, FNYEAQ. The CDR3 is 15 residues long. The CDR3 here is CASAHLQGFSYEQYF. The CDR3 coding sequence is TGTGCCAGCGCCCACCTTCAGGGGTTCTCCTACGAGCAGTACTTC. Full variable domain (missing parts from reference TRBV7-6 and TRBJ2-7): GAGVSQSPRYKVTKRGQDVALRCDPISGHVSLYWYRQALGQGPEFLTYFNYEAQQDKSGLPNDRFSAERPEGSISTLTIQRTEQRDSAMYRCASAHLQGFSYEQYFGPGTRLTVT.

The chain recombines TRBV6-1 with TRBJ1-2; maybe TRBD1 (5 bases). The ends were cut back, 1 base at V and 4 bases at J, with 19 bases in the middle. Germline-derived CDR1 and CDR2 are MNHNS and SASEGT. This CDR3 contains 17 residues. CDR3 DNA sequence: TGTGCCAGCAGTGAAGATACGGACATGGGGGGAACCTATGGCTACACCTTC. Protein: CASSEDTDMGGTYGYTF.

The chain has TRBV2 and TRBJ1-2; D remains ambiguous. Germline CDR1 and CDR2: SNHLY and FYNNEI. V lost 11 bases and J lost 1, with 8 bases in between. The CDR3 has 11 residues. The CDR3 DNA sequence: TGTGCCCTCGTATTTAACTATGGCTACACCTTC. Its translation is CALVFNYGYTF.

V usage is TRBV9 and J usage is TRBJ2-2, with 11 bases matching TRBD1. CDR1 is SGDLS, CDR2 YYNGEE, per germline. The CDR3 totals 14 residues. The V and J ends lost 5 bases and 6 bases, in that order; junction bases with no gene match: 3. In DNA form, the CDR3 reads TGTGCCAGCAGGGGACAGGGGGTTGCCGGGGAGCTGTTTTTT. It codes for CASRGQGVAGELFF. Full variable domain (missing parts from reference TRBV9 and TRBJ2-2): DSGVTQTPKHLITATGQRVTLRCSPRSGDLSVYWYQQSLDQGLQFLIQYYNGEERAKGNILERFSAQQFPDLHSELNLSSLELGDSALYFCASRGQGVAGELFFGEGSRLTVL.

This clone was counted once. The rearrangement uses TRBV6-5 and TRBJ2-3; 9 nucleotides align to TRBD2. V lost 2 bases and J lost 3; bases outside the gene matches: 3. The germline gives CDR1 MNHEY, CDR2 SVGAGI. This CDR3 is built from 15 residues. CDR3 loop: CASSYHSGGTDTQYF. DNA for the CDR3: TGTGCCAGCAGTTACCATAGCGGGGGAACAGATACGCAGTATTTT.

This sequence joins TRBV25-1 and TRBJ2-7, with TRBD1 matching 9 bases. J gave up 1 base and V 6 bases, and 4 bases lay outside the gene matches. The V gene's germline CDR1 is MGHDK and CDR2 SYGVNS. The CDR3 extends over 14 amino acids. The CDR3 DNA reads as TGTGCCAGCAGCTCCGGGACAGGGTCCTACGAGCAGTACTTC. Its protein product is CASSSGTGSYEQYF.

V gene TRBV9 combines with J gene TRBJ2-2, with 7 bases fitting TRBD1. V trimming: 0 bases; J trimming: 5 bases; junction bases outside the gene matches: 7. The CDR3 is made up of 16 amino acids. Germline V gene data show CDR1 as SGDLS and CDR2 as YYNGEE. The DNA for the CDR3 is TGTGCCAGCAGCGTAGAGGGGGACAGTATTACCGGGGAGCTGTTTTTT. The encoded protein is CASSVEGDSITGELFF.

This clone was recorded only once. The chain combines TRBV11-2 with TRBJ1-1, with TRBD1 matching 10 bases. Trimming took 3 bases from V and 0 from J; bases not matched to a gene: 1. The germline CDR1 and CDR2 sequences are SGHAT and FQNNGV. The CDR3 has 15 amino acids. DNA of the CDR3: TGTGCCAGCAGCTTGACAGGGGGCATGAACACTGAAGCTTTCTTT. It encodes CASSLTGGMNTEAFF.

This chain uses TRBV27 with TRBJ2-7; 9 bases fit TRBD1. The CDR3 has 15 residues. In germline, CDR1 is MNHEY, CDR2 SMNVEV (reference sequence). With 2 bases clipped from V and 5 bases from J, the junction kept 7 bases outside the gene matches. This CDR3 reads CASSLAGTGFHEQYF. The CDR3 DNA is TGTGCCAGCAGTTTAGCCGGGACAGGGTTCCACGAGCAGTACTTC.

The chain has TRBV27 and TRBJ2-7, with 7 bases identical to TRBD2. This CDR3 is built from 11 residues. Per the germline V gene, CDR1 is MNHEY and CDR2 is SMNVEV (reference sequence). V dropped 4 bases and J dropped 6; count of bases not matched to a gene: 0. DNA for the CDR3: TGTGCCAGCAGTTGGGGGGGCGAGCAGTACTTC. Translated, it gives CASSWGGEQYF.

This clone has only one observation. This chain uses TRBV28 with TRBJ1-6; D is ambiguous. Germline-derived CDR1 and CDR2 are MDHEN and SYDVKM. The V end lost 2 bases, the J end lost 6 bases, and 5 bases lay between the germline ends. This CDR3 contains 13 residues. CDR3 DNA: TGTGCCAGCAGTTTAGGCAGTAATTCACCCCTCCACTTT. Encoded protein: CASSLGSNSPLHF.

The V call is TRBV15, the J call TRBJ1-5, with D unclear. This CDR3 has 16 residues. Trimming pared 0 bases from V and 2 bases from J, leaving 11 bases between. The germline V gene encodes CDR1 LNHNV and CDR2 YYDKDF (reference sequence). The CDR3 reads CATSRDLGRGNQPQHF. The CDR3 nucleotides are TGTGCCACCAGCAGAGATTTGGGTCGGGGCAATCAGCCCCAGCATTTT.

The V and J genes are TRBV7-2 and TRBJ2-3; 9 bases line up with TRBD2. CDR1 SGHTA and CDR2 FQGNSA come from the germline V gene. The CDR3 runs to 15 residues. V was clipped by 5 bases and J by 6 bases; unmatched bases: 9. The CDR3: CASSISGGISDTQYF. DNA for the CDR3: TGTGCCAGCAGCATCAGCGGGGGGATTAGTGATACGCAGTATTTT. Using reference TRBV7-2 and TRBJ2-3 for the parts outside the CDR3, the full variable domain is GAGVSQSPSNKVTEKGKDVELRCDPISGHTALYWYRQSLGQGLEFLIYFQGNSAPDKSGLPSDRFSAERTGGSVSTLTIQRTQQEDSAVYLCASSISGGISDTQYFGPGTRLTVL.

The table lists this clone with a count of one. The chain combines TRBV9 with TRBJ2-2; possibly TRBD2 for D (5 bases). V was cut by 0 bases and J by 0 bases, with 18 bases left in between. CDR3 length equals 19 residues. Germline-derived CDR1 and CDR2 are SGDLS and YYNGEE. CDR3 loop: CASSVVGWGAEANTGELFF. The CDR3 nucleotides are TGTGCCAGCAGCGTAGTCGGTTGGGGAGCGGAGGCGAACACCGGGGAGCTGTTTTTT.

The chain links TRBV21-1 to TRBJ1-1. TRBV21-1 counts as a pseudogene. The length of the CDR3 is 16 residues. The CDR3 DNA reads TGTGCCAGCAGCAAACTACAGACGGGAAGGAACACTGAAGCTTTCTTT. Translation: CASSKLQTGRNTEAFF.